The T cell receptor beta chain under discussion was sequenced for a study of CD8 T cells in ankylosing spondylitis. Per the germline V gene, CDR1 is MDHEN and CDR2 is SYDVKM. The CDR3 sequence is 16 residues long. The V gene end was trimmed by 0 bases and the J gene end by 1 base; junction bases not matched to a gene: 4. Study-level findings and limits: There was reportedly significant enrichment of clones that were disease-linked in matched ankylosing spondylitis synovial fluid. Relatively rare in peripheral blood, disease-linked clones were also CD8+. Earlier authors reported some of these motif variants in reactive arthritis synovial fluid and blood.

A quantitative 5'-RACE method, one with molecular barcodes, was used to make TCR beta libraries. TCRdb processed the 5' RACE reads anew with MiXCR; each CDR3 protein has one entry. The sample carries 160,000 or so distinct CDR3 sequences, 9.8% recorded once. The table lists this clonotype with many counts. Its antigen is not known. Sequencing was carried out using blood, either unsorted or a sorted T cell fraction (not recorded which). The chain has TRBV28 and TRBJ1-1; TRBD1 matches at 8 bases. The receptor was derived from a female donor with ankylosing spondylitis or in good health (not recorded which). CDR3 coding DNA: TGTGCCAGCAGTTTATGGGGGGACAGGAGGAACACTGAAGCTTTCTTT. Amino acid sequence: CASSLWGDRRNTEAFF.